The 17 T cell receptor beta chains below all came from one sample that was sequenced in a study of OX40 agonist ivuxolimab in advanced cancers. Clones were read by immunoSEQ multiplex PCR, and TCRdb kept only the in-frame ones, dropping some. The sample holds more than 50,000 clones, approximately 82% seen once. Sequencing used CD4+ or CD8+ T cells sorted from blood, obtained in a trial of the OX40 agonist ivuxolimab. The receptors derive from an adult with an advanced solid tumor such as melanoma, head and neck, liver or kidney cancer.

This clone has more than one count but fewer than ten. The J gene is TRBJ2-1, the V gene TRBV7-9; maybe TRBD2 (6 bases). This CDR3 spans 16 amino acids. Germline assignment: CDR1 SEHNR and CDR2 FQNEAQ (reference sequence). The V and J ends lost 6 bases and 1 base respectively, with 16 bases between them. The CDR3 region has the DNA TGTGCCAGCAGTCGAGGGGCACTAGCATCCTACAATGAGCAGTTCTTC. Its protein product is CASSRGALASYNEQFF.

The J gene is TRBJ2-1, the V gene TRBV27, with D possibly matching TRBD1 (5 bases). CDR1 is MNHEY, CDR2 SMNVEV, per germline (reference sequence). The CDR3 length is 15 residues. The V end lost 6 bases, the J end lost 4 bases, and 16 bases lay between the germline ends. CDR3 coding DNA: TGTGCCAGCAGACCAGACAGCTACATTTACAATGAGCAGTTCTTC. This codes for CASRPDSYIYNEQFF.

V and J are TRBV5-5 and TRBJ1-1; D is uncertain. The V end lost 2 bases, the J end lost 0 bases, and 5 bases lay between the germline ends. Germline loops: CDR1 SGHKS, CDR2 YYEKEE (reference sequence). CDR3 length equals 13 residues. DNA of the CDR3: TGTGCCAGCAGCTTTGTTGTGAACACTGAAGCTTTCTTT. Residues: CASSFVVNTEAFF.

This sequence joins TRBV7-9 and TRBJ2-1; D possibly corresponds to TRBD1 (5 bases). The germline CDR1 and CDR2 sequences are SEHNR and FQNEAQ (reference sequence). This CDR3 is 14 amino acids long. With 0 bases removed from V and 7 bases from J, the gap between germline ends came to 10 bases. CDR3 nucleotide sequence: TGTGCCAGCAGCTTAGCGTCCCAGGGTAATGAGCAGTTCTTC. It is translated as CASSLASQGNEQFF.

In nucleotides, the CDR3 is TGTGCCAGTAGGGTAACTAGCGGGGCCGGGGAGCTGTTTTTT. Protein product: CASRVTSGAGELFF. V usage is TRBV19 and J usage is TRBJ2-2, with 10 positions matching TRBD2. The CDR3 consists of 14 residues. The trim removed 6 bases at V and 6 bases at J, leaving 4 bases unmatched. Germline CDR1 is LNHDA and CDR2 is SQIVND (reference sequence).

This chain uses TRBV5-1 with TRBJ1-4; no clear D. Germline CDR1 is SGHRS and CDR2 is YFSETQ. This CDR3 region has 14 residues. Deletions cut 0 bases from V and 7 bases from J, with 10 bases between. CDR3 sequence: CASSLGGEGEKLFF. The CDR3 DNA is TGCGCCAGCAGCTTGGGTGGTGAGGGTGAAAAACTGTTTTTT.

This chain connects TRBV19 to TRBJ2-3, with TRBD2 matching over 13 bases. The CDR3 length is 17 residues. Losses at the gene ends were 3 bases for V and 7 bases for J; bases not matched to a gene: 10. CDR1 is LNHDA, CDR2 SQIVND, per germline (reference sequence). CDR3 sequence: CASSITSTSGGAYTQYF. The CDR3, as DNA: TGTGCCAGTAGTATCACCTCTACTAGCGGGGGGGCTTATACGCAGTATTTT.

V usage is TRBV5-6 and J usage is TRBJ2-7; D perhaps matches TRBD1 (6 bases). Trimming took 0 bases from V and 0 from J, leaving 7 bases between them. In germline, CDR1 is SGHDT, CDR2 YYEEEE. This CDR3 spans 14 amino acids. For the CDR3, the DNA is TGTGCCAGCAGCTTGGGACAGGACTCCTACGAGCAGTACTTC. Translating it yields CASSLGQDSYEQYF.

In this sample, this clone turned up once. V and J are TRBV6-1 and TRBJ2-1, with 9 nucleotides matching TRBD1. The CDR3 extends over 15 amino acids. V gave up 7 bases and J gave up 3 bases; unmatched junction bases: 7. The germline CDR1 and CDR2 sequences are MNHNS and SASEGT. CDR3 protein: CASISGTGIYNEQFF. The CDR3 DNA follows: TGTGCCAGCATATCGGGGACAGGGATCTACAATGAGCAGTTCTTC.

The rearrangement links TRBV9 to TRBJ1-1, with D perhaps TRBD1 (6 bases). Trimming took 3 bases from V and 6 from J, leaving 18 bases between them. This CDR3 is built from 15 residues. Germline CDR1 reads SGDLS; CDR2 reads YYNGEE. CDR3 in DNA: TGTGCCAGCAGCGCAAAGGGGGTAGCGTTCGCTGAAGCTTTCTTT. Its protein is CASSAKGVAFAEAFF.

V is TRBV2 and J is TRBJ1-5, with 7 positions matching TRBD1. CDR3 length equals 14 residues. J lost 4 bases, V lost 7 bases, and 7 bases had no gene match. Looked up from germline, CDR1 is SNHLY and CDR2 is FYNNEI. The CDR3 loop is CASTSADRNQPQHF. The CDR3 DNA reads TGTGCCAGCACATCGGCGGACAGGAATCAGCCCCAGCATTTT.

The CDR3 DNA sequence: TGTGCCACCCTTAGGGCGGGGGGGTACCAAGAGACCCAGTACTTC. It codes for CATLRAGGYQETQYF. The chain uses TRBV7-2 and TRBJ2-5, with TRBD2 identical over 9 bases. The junction had 9 bases not matched to a gene; V was cut back by 10 bases and J by 0 bases. CDR1 and CDR2 from the germline V gene are SGHTA and FQGNSA. This CDR3 is 15 amino acids long.

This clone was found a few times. CDR3 coding DNA: TGTGCCAGCAGCTTAGCGACCGACAGCGCTAACTATGGCTACACCTTC. This encodes CASSLATDSANYGYTF. J is TRBJ1-2 and V is TRBV7-8; D is possibly TRBD1 (5 bases). Germline V gene sequence: CDR1 SGHVS, CDR2 FQNEAQ. This CDR3 spans 16 amino acids. The V gene lost 0 bases and the J gene lost 0 bases, with 11 bases spanning the gap.

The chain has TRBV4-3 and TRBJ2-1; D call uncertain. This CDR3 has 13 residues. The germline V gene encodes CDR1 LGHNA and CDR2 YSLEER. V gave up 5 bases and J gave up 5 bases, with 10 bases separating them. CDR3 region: CASSIQADNEQFF. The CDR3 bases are TGCGCCAGCAGCATCCAGGCTGACAATGAGCAGTTCTTC.

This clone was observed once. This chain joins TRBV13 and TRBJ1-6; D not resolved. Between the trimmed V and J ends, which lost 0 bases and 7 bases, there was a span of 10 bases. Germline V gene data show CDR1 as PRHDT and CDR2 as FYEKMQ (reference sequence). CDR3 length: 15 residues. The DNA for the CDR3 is TGTGCCAGCAGCTTAGGTAGTCTCCGGAATTCACCCCTCCACTTT. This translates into CASSLGSLRNSPLHF.

As DNA, the CDR3 is TGTGCCAGCAGTGAGAATCTTGGCTACACCTTC. Translated, it gives CASSENLGYTF. V gene TRBV28 combines with J gene TRBJ1-2; D gene uncertain. Per germline, CDR1 MDHEN and CDR2 SYDVKM. Trimming removed 5 bases from V and 7 bases from J, with 8 bases in between. This CDR3 comprises 11 residues.

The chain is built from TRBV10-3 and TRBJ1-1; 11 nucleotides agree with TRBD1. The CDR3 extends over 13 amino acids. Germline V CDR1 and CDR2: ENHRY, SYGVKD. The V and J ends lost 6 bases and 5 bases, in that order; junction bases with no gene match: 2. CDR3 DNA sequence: TGTGCCATCAGGCGGGACAGGGGGACTGAAGCTTTCTTT. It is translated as CAIRRDRGTEAFF.